Listed below are T cell receptor beta chains from one sample, sequenced in a study of blood T cell repertoires in COVID-19. The data were produced by immunoSEQ multiplex PCR, yet TCRdb's version contains in-frame clones alone and is incomplete. The data hold about 270,000 clones, with roughly 80% observed a single time. The sample comprised peripheral blood. The source of these receptors is a woman in her 50s with active or convalescent COVID-19. CDR3s include the opening cysteine and the closing phenylalanine or tryptophan. Each record gives: J gene, D gene, V gene, clone size, CDR3 DNA, CDR3 protein. D genes are given only for firm matches. Clone sizes are given selectively: once, few, many, or a class where the clone is expanded.

>TRBJ2-1|.|TRBV5-1|.
TGCGCCAGCAGCTTGAGTCAGGGTGGGTACAATGAGCAGTTCTTC
CASSLSQGGYNEQFF
>TRBJ2-2|.|TRBV5-5|.
TGTGCCAGCAGCTTGGATCCAGGGGTAGAAACCGGGGAGCTGTTTTTT
CASSLDPGVETGELFF
>TRBJ2-7|TRBD2|TRBV14|.
TGTGCCAGCAGCATAAATTCCGGGACTAGAATCTCCCACGAGCAGTACTTC
CASSINSGTRISHEQYF
>TRBJ2-7|TRBD2|TRBV6-5|.
TGTGCCAGCAGTTACCGGACTAGCGGGAGCAACGAGCAGTACTTC
CASSYRTSGSNEQYF
>TRBJ2-7|TRBD1|TRBV5-4|.
TGTGCCAGCAGCCGCGGGACAGGGAACGAACACGAGCAGTACTTC
CASSRGTGNEHEQYF
>TRBJ2-5|.|TRBV9|.
TGTGCCAGCAGCGAGTGGGGGGAAGAGACCCAGTACTTC
CASSEWGEETQYF
>TRBJ2-4|.|TRBV2|few
TGTGCCACCAGAAGGACAGCCTCCATCAAAAACATTCAGTACTTC
CATRRTASIKNIQYF
>TRBJ2-7|.|TRBV27|few
TGTGCCAGCAGTCCCCATAGGCGGCCTGGAGAGCAGTACTTC
CASSPHRRPGEQYF
>TRBJ1-2|.|TRBV7-9|once
TGTGCCAGCAGCCCACGGCTTGCGGGTTCAGGTGGCTACACCTTC
CASSPRLAGSGGYTF
>TRBJ1-1|.|TRBV21-1|.
TGTGCCAGCAGCAAAAGCGCTCCGAGGCAGAACACTGAAGCTTTCTTT
CASSKSAPRQNTEAFF
>TRBJ2-5|.|TRBV2|.
TGTGCCAGCTCCCCCTTCATCAGCGGAGAAGAGACCCAGTACTTC
CASSPFISGEETQYF
>TRBJ2-1|TRBD2|TRBV9|.
TGTGCCAGCAGCAAAAGAGGACTAGCGGGAGACAATGAGCAGTTCTTC
CASSKRGLAGDNEQFF
>TRBJ1-2|TRBD1|TRBV10-3|.
TGTGCCATCAGTGATTGGGGACAGGGGGCGTCTCTGAACTATGGCTACACCTTC
CAISDWGQGASLNYGYTF
>TRBJ2-1|.|TRBV7-2|.
TGTGCCAGCAGCCCCGTAGAGCGGAGCTACAATGAGCAGTTCTTC
CASSPVERSYNEQFF
>TRBJ2-1|TRBD1|TRBV5-1|.
TGCGCCAGCAGCTTTGGCCACGGGACAGGGACCCCGAATGAGCAGTTCTTC
CASSFGHGTGTPNEQFF
>TRBJ2-3|.|TRBV12-2|.
TGTGCAAGTCGCCCCCTCCACGTTGGTAGGACTTTCATTAGTTTT
CASRPLHVGRTFISF
>TRBJ2-3|.|TRBV5-1|.
TGCGCCAGCAGCCCGCGGGAAAGCACAGATACGCAGTATTTT
CASSPRESTDTQYF
>TRBJ2-7|.|TRBV5-1|once
TGCGCCAGCAGCTTGGAGGACTGGACCTACGAGCAGTACTTC
CASSLEDWTYEQYF
>TRBJ1-1|.|TRBV29-1|.
TGCAGCGTCGTCTTTACAGGACAGAACACTGAAGCTTTCTTT
CSVVFTGQNTEAFF
>TRBJ2-3|TRBD1|TRBV13|.
TGTGCCAGCAGCGCAAGGACAGGGCGGGATACGCAGTATTTT
CASSARTGRDTQYF